One sample yielded the 18 T cell receptor beta chains listed below, sequenced in a study of CD8 T cells in Susac syndrome. RNA totalling roughly 0.45 to 1 ug underwent reverse transcription with random hexamers. TCRdb independently ran MiXCR on the immunoSEQ multiplex PCR reads; one entry per CDR3 protein. Of approximately 190,000 distinct CDR3 sequences listed, 90% to 95% are singletons. Input material: CD4+ T cells from PBMCs. The receptor set was obtained from a human donor with Susac syndrome.

The rearrangement links TRBV2 to TRBJ2-5, with D uncertain. Germline V gives CDR1 SNHLY, CDR2 FYNNEI. The CDR3 is 13 amino acids. The V end was cut by 7 bases, the J end by 2 bases, with 11 bases between. CDR3 coding DNA: TGTGCCAGCAACTCAGGCCTACAAGAGACCCAGTACTTC. It specifies CASNSGLQETQYF.

The genes are TRBV20-1 and TRBJ1-1; tentatively, D is TRBD1 (6 bases). Per germline, CDR1 DFQATT and CDR2 SNEGSKA (reference sequence). CDR3 length equals 13 residues. V was pared by 7 bases and J by 4 bases, with 16 bases between. The CDR3 reads CSGGAGDGTEAFF. For the CDR3, the DNA is TGCAGTGGGGGGGCTGGAGACGGCACTGAAGCTTTCTTT.

The chain links TRBV6-1 to TRBJ1-1; D gene ambiguous. The germline CDR1 and CDR2 sequences are MNHNS and SASEGT. V gave up 4 bases and J gave up 0 bases, with 12 bases separating them. The CDR3 has 15 residues. CDR3 nucleotides: TGTGCCAGCAGTGTCCAGGACGTGGTGAACACTGAAGCTTTCTTT. Protein: CASSVQDVVNTEAFF.

This clonotype showed up just once. J is TRBJ2-5 and V is TRBV6-5; 7 nucleotides line up with TRBD2. CDR1 and CDR2 (germline): MNHEY, SVGAGI. The V gene end was trimmed by 2 bases and the J gene end by 5 bases; junction bases not matched to a gene: 11. CDR3 length: 16 residues. CDR3 DNA: TGTGCCAGCAGTTACGCCGGCTACCTCGGGGGGGAGACCCAGTACTTC. The encoded protein is CASSYAGYLGGETQYF.

V usage is TRBV3-1 and J usage is TRBJ1-3; no clear D. V gave up 0 bases and J gave up 1 base, with 10 bases separating them. This CDR3 is built from 16 residues. Germline-derived CDR1 and CDR2 are LGHDT and YNNKEL (reference sequence). The CDR3 DNA reads as TGTGCCAGCAGCCAAGATACGAGGGTATCTGGAAACACCATATATTTT. Translation gives CASSQDTRVSGNTIYF.

The J gene is TRBJ2-5, the V gene TRBV7-8; 7 bases match TRBD1. The CDR3 has 15 amino acids. In germline, CDR1 is SGHVS, CDR2 FQNEAQ. V lost 5 bases and J lost 5; bases outside the gene matches: 11. For the CDR3, the DNA is TGTGCCAGCAGCCCCTCCCCAGGGGGAACGGAGACCCAGTACTTC. Translation gives CASSPSPGGTETQYF.

V usage is TRBV7-9 and J usage is TRBJ2-5; D may be TRBD1 or TRBD2 (6 bases each). Germline CDR1 and CDR2: SEHNR and FQNEAQ (reference sequence). Trimming removed 6 bases from V and 5 bases from J, with 19 bases in between. The CDR3 length is 15 residues. The DNA for the CDR3 is TGTGCCAGCAGACAAGGAGGGGGACACAGCGAGACCCAGTACTTC. The encoded protein is CASRQGGGHSETQYF. Complete variable domain (other parts from reference TRBV7-9 and TRBJ2-5): DTGVSQNPRHKITKRGQNVTFRCDPISEHNRLYWYRQTLGQGPEFLTYFQNEAQLEKSRLLSDRFSAERPKGSFSTLEIQRTEQGDSAMYLCASRQGGGHSETQYFGPGTRLLVL.

The chain recombines TRBV5-8 with TRBJ2-7; 12 bases are a match to TRBD2. V dropped 4 bases and J dropped 5; count of bases not matched to a gene: 13. Germline CDR1 SGHTS, CDR2 YDEGEE. The CDR3 is made up of 17 amino acids. Written as DNA, the CDR3 is TGTGCCAGCAGCCCGGGACAGGGGACTAGCGGGTACGACGAGCAGTACTTC. It is translated as CASSPGQGTSGYDEQYF.

As for this clonotype: The junction departs from germline at one end; a sequencing error may be responsible. V and J are TRBV7-7 and TRBJ2-3; D is undetermined. The CDR3 contains 13 residues. Germline CDR1 and CDR2: SSHAT and FNYEAQ (reference sequence). CDR3 in amino acids: CASSNGWPDTQYF. DNA of the CDR3: TGTGCTAGCAGCAACGGGTGGCCAGATACGCAGTATTTT.

This sequence joins TRBV6-6 and TRBJ1-5, with TRBD1 matching 9 bases. From germline, CDR1 is MNHNY and CDR2 SVGAGI (reference sequence). V gave up 6 bases and J gave up 6 bases; unmatched junction bases: 6. The CDR3 spans 14 residues. CDR3 in amino acids: CASRLGQGSQPQHF. The CDR3, as DNA: TGTGCCAGCAGATTGGGACAGGGAAGTCAGCCCCAGCATTTT.

The genes are TRBV15 and TRBJ1-5; D gene unclear. The V end was cut by 5 bases, the J end by 6 bases, with 11 bases between. Looked up from germline, CDR1 is LNHNV and CDR2 is YYDKDF (reference sequence). The CDR3 runs to 13 residues. The CDR3 region is CATSLAGGQPQHF. CDR3 in DNA: TGTGCCACCAGCCTAGCCGGTGGTCAGCCCCAGCATTTT.

V is TRBV29-1 and J is TRBJ1-5, with D tentatively TRBD1 (5 bases). This CDR3 contains 14 residues. Germline V gene sequence: CDR1 SQVTM, CDR2 ANQGSEA. The CDR3 region has the DNA TGCAGTACCTCACGGGATCCCGGGGCCGGTCCCCAGCATTTT. Residues: CSTSRDPGAGPQHF.

This clonotype was counted only a few times. This chain joins TRBV6-1 and TRBJ1-5; D may be TRBD1 (6 bases). The CDR3 runs to 15 residues. Germline-derived CDR1 and CDR2 are MNHNS and SASEGT. V lost 5 bases, J lost 4 bases, and 15 bases lay in between. CDR3 sequence (DNA): TGTGCCAGCAGTCCCGGGGGGCCCACGAATCAGCCCCAGCATTTT. This encodes CASSPGGPTNQPQHF.

The V call is TRBV9, the J call TRBJ1-1, with D hard to call. The CDR3 loop spans 14 amino acids. CDR1 and CDR2 from the germline V gene are SGDLS and YYNGEE. Trimming removed 0 bases from V and 1 base from J, with 7 bases in between. The CDR3 DNA follows: TGTGCCAGCAGCGTAGGGTCAGGGAACACTGAAGCTTTCTTT. This sequence encodes CASSVGSGNTEAFF.

The chain couples TRBV12-3 or TRBV12-4 to TRBJ2-1; D is possibly TRBD1 (6 bases). The ends were cut back, 5 bases at V and 0 bases at J, with 14 bases in the middle. CDR3 length equals 16 residues. This chain's CDR3 is CASSKGGGLSYNEQFF. Here the CDR3 DNA reads TGTGCCAGCAGTAAAGGTGGGGGCCTCTCCTACAATGAGCAGTTCTTC.

The chain employs TRBV5-5 and TRBJ1-5; TRBD1 matches at 8 bases. The CDR3 is 14 residues long. Germline CDR1 reads SGHKS; CDR2 reads YYEKEE (reference sequence). Losses at the gene ends were 4 bases for V and 9 bases for J; bases not matched to a gene: 9. This CDR3 reads CASSPGTGVRPQHF. CDR3 DNA sequence: TGTGCCAGCAGCCCTGGGACAGGCGTGCGGCCCCAGCATTTT.

V gene TRBV10-1 combines with J gene TRBJ1-5, with D uncertain. The CDR3 sequence is 12 residues long. The germline V gene has CDR1 WNHNN and CDR2 SYGVQD (reference sequence). V lost 3 bases and J lost 7, with 7 bases in between. This CDR3 reads CASSDLGQPQHF. CDR3 nucleotides: TGCGCCAGCAGTGATTTGGGGCAGCCCCAGCATTTT.

The chain couples TRBV4-2 to TRBJ2-7; 7 bases fit TRBD1. Looked up from germline, CDR1 is LGHNA and CDR2 is YNFKEQ. V shed 2 bases, J shed 3 bases, and the junction held 7 bases outside the gene matches. The CDR3 runs 15 residues. The CDR3 protein is CASSQTGTASYEQYF. CDR3 in DNA: TGTGCCAGCAGCCAAACCGGGACAGCAAGCTACGAGCAGTACTTC.